This T cell receptor (beta chain) comes out of a study of T cell changes during pregnancy in multiple sclerosis. Germline values: CDR1 SGHTA, CDR2 FQGNSA. The CDR3 is made up of 14 amino acids. V lost 3 bases and J lost 4; bases outside the gene matches: 5. The table came from immunoSEQ multiplex PCR; TCRdb's copy has only in-frame clones and leaves some out. The sample holds tens of thousands of clones, about 90% seen once. The sequence came from a female donor in good health, serving as a control in a pregnancy study. Some clones in this sample may be carry-over from other donors' samples. The sample consisted of PBMCs, taken in the first trimester of pregnancy. This rearrangement joins TRBV7-2 to TRBJ2-7, with 8 bases lining up with TRBD2. The CDR3 loop is CASSFASGSYEQYF. DNA of the CDR3: TGTGCCAGCAGCTTCGCTAGCGGGTCGTACGAGCAGTACTTC.